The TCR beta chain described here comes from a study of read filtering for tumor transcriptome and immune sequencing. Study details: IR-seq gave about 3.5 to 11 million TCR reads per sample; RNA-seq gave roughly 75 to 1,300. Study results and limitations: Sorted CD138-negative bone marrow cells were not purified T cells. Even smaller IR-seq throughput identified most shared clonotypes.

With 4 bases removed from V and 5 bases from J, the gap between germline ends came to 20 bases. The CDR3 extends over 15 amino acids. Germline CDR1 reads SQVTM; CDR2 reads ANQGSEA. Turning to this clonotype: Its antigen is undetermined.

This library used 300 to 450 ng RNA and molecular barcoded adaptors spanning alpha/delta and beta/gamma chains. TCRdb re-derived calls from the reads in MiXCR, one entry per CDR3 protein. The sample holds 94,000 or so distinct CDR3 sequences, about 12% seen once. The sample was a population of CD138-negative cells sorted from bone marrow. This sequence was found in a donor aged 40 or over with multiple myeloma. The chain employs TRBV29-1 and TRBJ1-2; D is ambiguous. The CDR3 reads CSVGVMGRTAYGYTF. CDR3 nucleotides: TGCAGCGTTGGAGTGATGGGCAGGACGGCTTATGGCTACACCTTC.